The rows below give T cell receptor beta chains drawn from one sample of a study of post-analysis software for immune sequencing data. In TCRdb, the PCR reads were re-called with MiXCR into one record per CDR3 protein. Of about 800,000 distinct CDR3 sequences in the sample, 25% to 30% are singletons; the top ten hold around 0.55%. The sequenced sample consisted of blood. All receptors derive from a girl aged 10 to 17 with multiple sclerosis. CDR3s include the opening cysteine and the closing phenylalanine or tryptophan. Each record gives: V gene, D gene, CDR3 length, clone size, J gene, CDR3 DNA, CDR3 protein. D genes are given only for firm matches. Clone size appears in some rows only: once, few, many, or a class for an expanded clone.

V: TRBV28; D: TRBD1; length: 15; size: -; J: TRBJ2-1; DNA: TGTGCCACCAGAACGGACAGGGGCCTGATCGATGAGCAGTTCTTC; CDR3: CATRTDRGLIDEQFF
V: TRBV5-1; D: -; length: 12; size: few; J: TRBJ2-1; DNA: TGCGCCAGCAGCTCCAGAATGAATGAGCAGTTCTTC; CDR3: CASSSRMNEQFF
V: TRBV6-6; D: -; length: 15; size: many; J: TRBJ1-5; DNA: TGTGCCAGCAGTTCATTCAGGGGAGGCAATCAGCCCCAGCATTTT; CDR3: CASSSFRGGNQPQHF
V: TRBV7-2; D: -; length: 16; size: -; J: TRBJ1-4; DNA: TGTGCCAGCAGCTTAGTAACCCCTCCAACTAATGAAAAACTGTTTTTT; CDR3: CASSLVTPPTNEKLFF
V: TRBV29-1; D: TRBD2; length: 13; size: few; J: TRBJ2-1; DNA: TGCAGCGTTTCTAGCGGGGGATACAATGAGCAGTTCTTC; CDR3: CSVSSGGYNEQFF
V: TRBV10-3; D: -; length: 14; size: few; J: TRBJ1-6; DNA: TGTGCCATCACGGGGGACGGGGCGGCTTCACCCCTCCACTTT; CDR3: CAITGDGAASPLHF
V: TRBV5-1; D: TRBD1; length: 15; size: few; J: TRBJ2-1; DNA: TGCGCCAGCAGCTGGACCGGGACAGGAAACAATGAGCAGTTCTTC; CDR3: CASSWTGTGNNEQFF
V: TRBV7-2; D: TRBD2; length: 14; size: few; J: TRBJ2-3; DNA: TGTGCCAGCACCTATAGCGGGGTGTTGGATACGCAGTATTTT; CDR3: CASTYSGVLDTQYF
V: TRBV20-1; D: TRBD1; length: 15; size: -; J: TRBJ1-6; DNA: TGCAGTGCCCCGCGACAGGGTACATATAATTCACCCCTCCACTTT; CDR3: CSAPRQGTYNSPLHF
V: TRBV7-9; D: TRBD1; length: 15; size: -; J: TRBJ2-1; DNA: TGTGCCAGCAGCTCGAGGGGACAGGGTTTCAATGAGCAGTTCTTC; CDR3: CASSSRGQGFNEQFF
V: TRBV6-5; D: TRBD1; length: 16; size: many; J: TRBJ2-5; DNA: TGTGCCAGCAGTTACTCCTTGACAGGGGGACAAGAGACCCAGTACTTC; CDR3: CASSYSLTGGQETQYF
V: TRBV11-2; D: -; length: 15; size: -; J: TRBJ2-5; DNA: TGTGCCAGCAGCCCTCAGGGATTCTCCTACAATGAGCAGTACTTC; CDR3: CASSPQGFSYNEQYF
V: TRBV6-5; D: TRBD1; length: 15; size: -; J: TRBJ1-6; DNA: TGTGCCAGCAGTTACGGGACAGGGAGCAATTCACCCCTCCACTTT; CDR3: CASSYGTGSNSPLHF
V: TRBV20-1; D: -; length: 15; size: few; J: TRBJ2-7; DNA: TGCAGTGCTAGCGAGACTAGGACCCACTCCTACGAGCAGTACTTC; CDR3: CSASETRTHSYEQYF
V: TRBV6-5; D: -; length: 11; size: few; J: TRBJ1-1; DNA: TGTGCCAGCAGCCCCCCCCCTGAAGCTTTCTTT; CDR3: CASSPPPEAFF
V: TRBV20-1; D: TRBD1; length: 15; size: few; J: TRBJ2-7; DNA: TGCAGTGCTGCAATACCGGGACAGGCGAATGGGGGGCAGTACTTC; CDR3: CSAAIPGQANGGQYF
V: TRBV28; D: TRBD1; length: 14; size: once; J: TRBJ2-2; DNA: TGTGCCACCAGGACAGGGGGTATCACCGGGGAGCTGTTTTTT; CDR3: CATRTGGITGELFF
V: TRBV7-2; D: -; length: 16; size: -; J: TRBJ2-1; DNA: TGTGCCAGCAGCCAAGGTCAATGGGACCGCGCTAATGAGCAGTTCTTC; CDR3: CASSQGQWDRANEQFF
V: TRBV3-1; D: -; length: 11; size: few; J: TRBJ2-3; DNA: TGTGCCAGCAGCCAACTAGGCACGCAGTATTTT; CDR3: CASSQLGTQYF
V: TRBV20-1; D: -; length: 13; size: many; J: TRBJ1-5; DNA: TGCAGTGTAGGGGGGAAAGGCAATCAGCCCCAGCATTTT; CDR3: CSVGGKGNQPQHF
V: TRBV27; D: -; length: 13; size: -; J: TRBJ1-4; DNA: TGTGCCAGCAGTTCTCCTTTGGGTGAAAAACTGTTTTTT; CDR3: CASSSPLGEKLFF
V: TRBV12-3/TRBV12-4; D: -; length: 14; size: few; J: TRBJ1-1; DNA: TGTGCGATGGGGATGGCGGAGACCGGCACTGAAGCTTTCTTT; CDR3: CAMGMAETGTEAFF
V: TRBV10-1; D: TRBD2; length: 16; size: -; J: TRBJ2-1; DNA: TGCGCCAGCAGTGGCACAGTAGCGGGAATTTACAATGAGCAGTTCTTC; CDR3: CASSGTVAGIYNEQFF
V: TRBV12-3/TRBV12-4; D: -; length: 13; size: few; J: TRBJ2-1; DNA: TGTGCCAGCAGTCCGGGCGGCGGGGAGGAGCAGTTCTTC; CDR3: CASSPGGGEEQFF
V: TRBV5-5; D: -; length: 15; size: few; J: TRBJ2-7; DNA: TGTGCCAGCAGCCCCCAGTTGGGGAGGACCCACGAGCAGTACTTC; CDR3: CASSPQLGRTHEQYF
V: TRBV12-3/TRBV12-4; D: -; length: 12; size: few; J: TRBJ1-4; DNA: TGTGCCAGCAGTTTCGCTAATGAAAAACTGTTTTTT; CDR3: CASSFANEKLFF
V: TRBV12-3/TRBV12-4; D: TRBD1; length: 14; size: -; J: TRBJ2-7; DNA: TGTGCCAGCAGACACCTGACAGGGGACCACGAGCAGTACTTC; CDR3: CASRHLTGDHEQYF
V: TRBV29-1; D: -; length: 14; size: -; J: TRBJ1-5; DNA: TGCAGCGTCCGCAAGGACGGCAAGAATCAGCCCCAGCATTTT; CDR3: CSVRKDGKNQPQHF
V: TRBV5-1; D: -; length: 16; size: few; J: TRBJ2-6; DNA: TGCGCCAGCAGCCGGGACACCAGCCTCGGGGCCAACGTCCTGACTTTC; CDR3: CASSRDTSLGANVLTF
V: TRBV18; D: TRBD1; length: 15; size: -; J: TRBJ2-5; DNA: TGTGCCAGCTCACCGAGGACAGGACCCCAAGAGACCCAGTACTTC; CDR3: CASSPRTGPQETQYF
V: TRBV28; D: TRBD2; length: 17; size: many; J: TRBJ2-1; DNA: TGTGCCAGCGGAATCCCGGAACTAGCGGGGGGGAGTAATGAGCAGTTCTTC; CDR3: CASGIPELAGGSNEQFF
V: TRBV6-2/TRBV6-3; D: TRBD1; length: 14; size: once; J: TRBJ2-7; DNA: TGTGCCAGCAGTTCGACAGGGGCGGCCTACGAGCAGTACTTC; CDR3: CASSSTGAAYEQYF
V: TRBV6-1; D: TRBD1; length: 14; size: -; J: TRBJ1-2; DNA: TGTGCCAGCAGTGGAGACGGACAGGCCTATGGCTACACCTTC; CDR3: CASSGDGQAYGYTF
V: TRBV7-2; D: -; length: 15; size: -; J: TRBJ2-3; DNA: TGTGCCAGCAGCTTACGGCTCGAGCCTCGAGATACGCAGTATTTT; CDR3: CASSLRLEPRDTQYF
V: TRBV24-1; D: TRBD2; length: 14; size: few; J: TRBJ2-5; DNA: TGTGCCACCAGTCCGCGGGGGGCGCGGGAGACCCAGTACTTC; CDR3: CATSPRGARETQYF
V: TRBV5-1; D: -; length: 13; size: many; J: TRBJ2-3; DNA: TGCGCCAGCAGCTTGTATGGGGCAGATACGCAGTATTTT; CDR3: CASSLYGADTQYF
V: TRBV5-6; D: -; length: 13; size: few; J: TRBJ1-2; DNA: TGTGCCAGCAGCCCCGCATCTAGCTATGGCTACACCTTC; CDR3: CASSPASSYGYTF
V: TRBV18; D: -; length: 14; size: -; J: TRBJ1-2; DNA: TGTGCCAGCTCACCAGGTCGGCAGGTTTATGGCTACACCTTC; CDR3: CASSPGRQVYGYTF
V: TRBV18; D: -; length: 12; size: -; J: TRBJ2-7; DNA: TGTGCCAGCTCCACAGGGATTAGGGAGCAGTACTTC; CDR3: CASSTGIREQYF
V: TRBV5-1; D: -; length: 13; size: many; J: TRBJ2-1; DNA: TGCGCCAGCAGCTTGGCTGGGTTCAATGAGCAGTTCTTC; CDR3: CASSLAGFNEQFF
V: TRBV13; D: -; length: 17; size: -; J: TRBJ1-1; DNA: TGTGCCAGCAGCTTAGGCCTCGGTGGGTCGGGGTTTACTGAAGCTTTCTTT; CDR3: CASSLGLGGSGFTEAFF
V: TRBV4-3; D: -; length: 14; size: -; J: TRBJ1-1; DNA: TGCGCCAGCAGCCAAGGACCCGGGGTTACTGAAGCTTTCTTT; CDR3: CASSQGPGVTEAFF
V: TRBV10-3; D: TRBD2; length: 14; size: -; J: TRBJ2-1; DNA: TGTGCCATCAGAGAGCGGGGGGGACTGGGGGAGCAGTTCTTC; CDR3: CAIRERGGLGEQFF
V: TRBV2; D: -; length: 15; size: -; J: TRBJ2-6; DNA: TGTGCCAGCAGTCCGGACAGCGCTGGGGCCAACGTCCTGACTTTC; CDR3: CASSPDSAGANVLTF
V: TRBV7-9; D: -; length: 12; size: many; J: TRBJ1-5; DNA: TGTGCCAGCACACAGGGCAATCAGCCCCAGCATTTT; CDR3: CASTQGNQPQHF
V: TRBV20-1; D: -; length: 11; size: many; J: TRBJ2-7; DNA: TGCAGTGTTGGGCCTAAAGACGAGCAGTACTTC; CDR3: CSVGPKDEQYF
V: TRBV29-1; D: TRBD1; length: 13; size: -; J: TRBJ1-5; DNA: TGCAGCGTTGTGGGGACAGGGGATGAACCCCAGCATTTT; CDR3: CSVVGTGDEPQHF
V: TRBV29-1; D: TRBD1; length: 13; size: few; J: TRBJ1-4; DNA: TGCAGCGCTGGGGGACAGGGCTTTGAAAAACTGTTTTTT; CDR3: CSAGGQGFEKLFF
V: TRBV4-3; D: TRBD2; length: 16; size: few; J: TRBJ2-7; DNA: TGCGCCAGCAGCCAAGGAACTAGCGGGAGCTCCTACGAGCAGTACTTC; CDR3: CASSQGTSGSSYEQYF
V: TRBV5-1; D: -; length: 16; size: -; J: TRBJ2-1; DNA: TGCGCCAGCAGCCCGTTTGGGGGGGCCTCCTACAATGAGCAGTTCTTC; CDR3: CASSPFGGASYNEQFF